Listed here are 21 T cell receptor beta chains from one sample, sequenced in a study of CXCR3-negative and CXCR3-positive naive CD8 T cells. The antigens of these receptors remain unknown. Through 5' RACE with UMI labels, the TRB cDNA libraries were prepared. Following a re-call of the 5' RACE reads, TCRdb has one entry per CDR3 protein and lacks DNA. The data show fewer than 140,000 distinct CDR3 sequences, and the top ten clones hold 0.3% to 0.4%. Study-wide points: Researchers report that CXCR3-positive naive cells carry more hydrophobic TRB CDR3s than CXCR3-negative naive cells.

Sequencing was performed on naive CXCR3+ CD8+ T cells from blood. The subset denotes: CD45RO-CCR7+CD27+CD95- naive CD8+ T cells expressing CXCR3 (TNR3+). The receptors here all came from a human donor in good health. Some clones in this sample may be carry-over from other donors' samples.

The V call is TRBV7-9, the J call TRBJ1-1; TCRdb outputs TRBD1, but without DNA this stays unchecked. The CDR3 is 15 residues long. Germline loops: CDR1 SEHNR, CDR2 FQNEAQ (reference sequence). The CDR3 sequence is CASSLALTGRTEAFF.

The chain combines TRBV7-9 with TRBJ1-1. The CDR3 length is 11 residues. Germline V gives CDR1 SEHNR, CDR2 FQNEAQ (reference sequence). The CDR3 sequence is CASSLGYEAFF.

This chain connects TRBV4-1 to TRBJ1-1. CDR1 is MGHRA and CDR2 is YSYEKL in the germline V gene. This CDR3 contains 14 residues. The CDR3 here is CASSPRWGNTEAFF.

The chain links TRBV7-6 to TRBJ2-7; TCRdb selects TRBD1, and the lack of DNA leaves this call unchecked. In germline, CDR1 is SGHVS, CDR2 FNYEAQ. The CDR3 extends over 15 amino acids. CDR3: CASSLEAGPSYEQYF. The full variable domain, with the rest looked up from reference TRBV7-6 and TRBJ2-7, is GAGVSQSPRYKVTKRGQDVALRCDPISGHVSLYWYRQALGQGPEFLTYFNYEAQQDKSGLPNDRFSAERPEGSISTLTIQRTEQRDSAMYRCASSLEAGPSYEQYFGPGTRLTVT.

The chain carries TRBV15 and TRBJ2-2. The CDR3 consists of 12 residues. The V gene's germline CDR1 is LNHNV and CDR2 YYDKDF (reference sequence). CDR3 sequence reads: CATSVHTGELFF.

The chain uses TRBV29-1 and TRBJ2-5. This CDR3 is built from 15 residues. The germline V gene has CDR1 SQVTM and CDR2 ANQGSEA. The CDR3 is CSVDGRSGDQETQYF.

V gene TRBV28 combines with J gene TRBJ2-7; TCRdb outputs TRBD1, but without DNA this stays unchecked. Germline CDR1 reads MDHEN; CDR2 reads SYDVKM. This CDR3 has 17 amino acids. CDR3 sequence reads: CASSSVTDLRWSYEQYF.

The CDR3 loop reads CSVVTTSGSDEQFF. The J gene is TRBJ2-1, the V gene TRBV29-1; the TRBD2 assignment by TCRdb is unverifiable without DNA. Germline values: CDR1 SQVTM, CDR2 ANQGSEA. CDR3 length: 14 residues.

V is TRBV7-9 and J is TRBJ1-2; without DNA, the TCRdb call of TRBD1 cannot be checked. The germline CDR1 and CDR2 sequences are SEHNR and FQNEAQ (reference sequence). This CDR3 has 14 amino acids. This chain's CDR3 is CASSARTGSDGYTF. The variable domain in full, completed from reference TRBV7-9 and TRBJ1-2, reads DTGVSQNPRHKITKRGQNVTFRCDPISEHNRLYWYRQTLGQGPEFLTYFQNEAQLEKSRLLSDRFSAERPKGSFSTLEIQRTEQGDSAMYLCASSARTGSDGYTFGSGTRLTVV.

J is TRBJ2-7 and V is TRBV20-1. CDR3 length equals 11 residues. CDR1 is DFQATT, CDR2 SNEGSKA, per germline (reference sequence). This CDR3 is CSASDSYEQYF.

The genes are TRBV4-3 and TRBJ1-2. This CDR3 contains 15 residues. Germline V lookup: CDR1 LGHNA, CDR2 YSLEER. CDR3 residues: CASSQVSGSNYGYTF.

The chain carries TRBV7-9 and TRBJ2-7; TCRdb designates TRBD1, a call that cannot be tested without DNA. In germline, CDR1 is SEHNR, CDR2 FQNEAQ (reference sequence). The CDR3 has 15 amino acids. The CDR3: CASSLEQGVDYEQYF.

The chain couples TRBV29-1 to TRBJ2-2; TCRdb proposes TRBD2, but this gene call is untestable without DNA. Germline V gene lookup returns CDR1 SQVTM and CDR2 ANQGSEA. The CDR3 consists of 15 residues. The CDR3 sequence is CSVETGRKNTGELFF.

The J gene is TRBJ1-2, the V gene TRBV30. The CDR3 sequence is 17 residues long. The germline gives CDR1 GTSNPN, CDR2 SVGIG (reference sequence). CDR3 sequence: CAHLDPTWTAANYGYTF.

The chain combines TRBV5-6 with TRBJ2-7; TCRdb outputs TRBD2, but without DNA this stays unchecked. The CDR3 consists of 13 residues. CDR1 is SGHDT and CDR2 is YYEEEE in the germline V gene. The CDR3 is CASVAASSYEQYF.

The V gene is TRBV9, the J gene TRBJ2-7; TCRdb names TRBD2, which stays unverified in the absence of DNA. Germline CDR1 and CDR2: SGDLS and YYNGEE. The CDR3 runs 17 residues. CDR3 in amino acids: CASSVGPLAGSSYEQYF.

The genes are TRBV28 and TRBJ2-5; absent DNA, TCRdb's TRBD2 call cannot be checked. The CDR3 totals 14 residues. Germline V lookup: CDR1 MDHEN, CDR2 SYDVKM. The CDR3 loop is CASTSGRTQETQYF.

CDR3 protein: CASSTALGEGAFF. The chain recombines TRBV7-3 with TRBJ1-1. This CDR3 is 13 amino acids long. The germline gives CDR1 SGHTA, CDR2 FQGTGA.

The gene calls are TRBV7-9 and TRBJ1-1; TCRdb returns TRBD1, unconfirmable since there is no DNA. This CDR3 is 12 amino acids long. The germline V gene encodes CDR1 SEHNR and CDR2 FQNEAQ (reference sequence). The CDR3 sequence is CASSSPGTEAFF.

V is TRBV29-1 and J is TRBJ2-7; TCRdb picks TRBD2, but there is no DNA to check that call. Germline values: CDR1 SQVTM, CDR2 ANQGSEA. The CDR3 consists of 14 residues. Here the CDR3 reads CSVDGGEVSYEQYF.

This sequence joins TRBV15 and TRBJ2-2. The germline gives CDR1 LNHNV, CDR2 YYDKDF (reference sequence). The CDR3 contains 13 residues. The CDR3 loop is CATSSGVAGELFF.